Listed here is a single T cell receptor beta chain. Antigen unknown. This record belongs to a study of T cells expressing NK-cell markers. Background on the study: Sorted T-cell subsets CD3+CD56+NKG2C+, CD3+CD56+NKG2C- and CD3+CD56-NKG2C+ were TCR beta-sequenced. Study-level points and caveats: A handful of donors likewise had their CD3+CD56-NKG2C+ fraction led by these clonotypes.

As the method of synthesis, 5'RACE template switching with UMIs yielded TCR beta cDNA. TCRdb re-called the 5' RACE reads and catalogs CDR3 proteins one per entry, DNA excluded. Listed are 550,000 to 600,000 distinct CDR3 sequences; roughly 3.5% falls within the top ten. The germline V gene encodes CDR1 SQVTM and CDR2 ANQGSEA. The CDR3 totals 14 residues. The chain couples TRBV29-1 to TRBJ1-1; no DNA is available, so the TRBD1 call from TCRdb remains unchecked. The sequence came from a man in his late teens or twenties in good health. The sequenced sample was blood T cells: a sorted CD56 or NKG2C T cell subset, CD4+ or CD8+ T cells, or bulk PBMC T cells (not recorded which). This chain's CDR3 is CSVLVRGLNTEAFF.